Below, one TCR beta chain is given with its context. This record comes from a study of blood T cell repertoires in COVID-19. Study details: Samples representing acute and convalescent COVID-19 were sourced from the United States, Italy and Spain. Nucleic acid was either cDNA or gDNA, and it came from T cells, B-cell-depleted T cells, or PBMCs.

Per the original data handling: Quantification of nucleated cells was approximated via reference gene primer amplification. Clones were read by immunoSEQ multiplex PCR, and TCRdb kept only the in-frame ones, dropping some. V and J calls and clone size are given by that table; D and trimming were obtained from the DNA. The sample records roughly 71,000 clones, about 82% being singletons. V dropped 0 bases and J dropped 0 bases, with 14 bases sitting between them. Germline V gene sequence: CDR1 SGHRS, CDR2 YFSETQ. The CDR3 has 17 residues. This TCR derives from a man in his fifties with acute or convalescent COVID-19. Material: peripheral blood. J is TRBJ2-3 and V is TRBV5-1, with D perhaps TRBD1 (6 bases). The DNA of the CDR3 is TGCGCCAGCAGCTTGGGGCTACAGGGCACTAGCACAGATACGCAGTATTTT. Residues: CASSLGLQGTSTDTQYF.